This T cell receptor beta chain emerged from a study of shared clonotypes between healthy human individuals. Study at large: Each donor's CD8 memory used one plate, CD8 naive two, each CD4 subset three.

Germline V gene data show CDR1 as GTSNPN and CDR2 as SVGIG (reference sequence). This CDR3 contains 14 residues. The V gene lost 0 bases and the J gene lost 2 bases, with 10 bases spanning the gap. Worth noting for this clone: Its specificity is unknown.

Whole-study findings and limits: Having only a few donors restricted how much genetic and exposure-history diversity was captured. Among several donors, 4.5% to 5.5% of naive CD4 clonotypes were found in common. Naive subsets, compared against memory subsets, generally had larger estimated richness values.

Sequencing used immunoSEQ multiplex PCR; TCRdb keeps in-frame clones, though not all of them. The sample lists under 650,000 clones, 90% to 97% occurring once. The J gene is TRBJ2-5, the V gene TRBV30; D might be TRBD2 (5 bases). The sequence was collected from a woman in her 30s in good health. Sequencing input: naive CD4+ T cells sorted from blood. Subset: CD45RA+ positively selected. This chain's CDR3 is CAWSVYLAQETQYF. The CDR3 DNA sequence: TGTGCCTGGAGTGTGTATCTAGCTCAAGAGACCCAGTACTTC.